This T cell receptor beta chain is from a study of CD4 T cells in relation to SARS-CoV-2 and coronaviruses. Findings and caveats of the study: The assay detects memory recall responses, not culture-primed primary responses.

As regards this clone: What it recognizes is unknown.

Repertoires were generated with immunoSEQ multiplex PCR, while TCRdb's copy carries only in-frame clones and drops some. In the table there are 25,000 to 35,000 clones, more than 75% of which are singletons. Material: memory CD4+ T cells from PBMCs, cultured in vitro. The clonotype comes from an adult with COVID-19.

In DNA, the CDR3 is TGTGCCAGCAGCCAAGATGGGAAGTACTCGGGGGAGCAGTACTTC. Protein sequence: CASSQDGKYSGEQYF. The V and J genes are TRBV14 and TRBJ2-7; possibly TRBD2 for D (5 bases). The ends were cut back, 0 bases at V and 7 bases at J, with 16 bases in the middle. Germline V gene lookup returns CDR1 SGHDN and CDR2 FVKESK. This CDR3 has 15 amino acids.